The clone carrying this TCR beta chain has just a few counts. V dropped 6 bases and J dropped 0 bases, with 12 bases sitting between them. The CDR3 sequence is 13 residues long. CDR1 and CDR2 (germline): DFQATT, SNEGSKA (reference sequence). A second about 7 to 12 cycle PCR used barcoded and J-beta primers. Via MiXCR, TCRdb re-called the 5' RACE reads, giving one row per CDR3 protein. The sample has 600,000 to 900,000 distinct CDR3 sequences, 25% to 30% seen once. The sample belongs to a study of blood T cells in healthy people across ages. Every sample yielded at least 6 million isolated PBMCs. These data also formed part of another study, on T cells of mothers and their children.

This receptor was taken from a boy younger than 18 in good health. V gene TRBV20-1 combines with J gene TRBJ2-7; D is unclear. The sample consisted of blood. As DNA, the CDR3 is TGCAGTGCGATCCGTGCGAGCTCCTACGAGCAGTACTTC. It codes for CSAIRASSYEQYF.